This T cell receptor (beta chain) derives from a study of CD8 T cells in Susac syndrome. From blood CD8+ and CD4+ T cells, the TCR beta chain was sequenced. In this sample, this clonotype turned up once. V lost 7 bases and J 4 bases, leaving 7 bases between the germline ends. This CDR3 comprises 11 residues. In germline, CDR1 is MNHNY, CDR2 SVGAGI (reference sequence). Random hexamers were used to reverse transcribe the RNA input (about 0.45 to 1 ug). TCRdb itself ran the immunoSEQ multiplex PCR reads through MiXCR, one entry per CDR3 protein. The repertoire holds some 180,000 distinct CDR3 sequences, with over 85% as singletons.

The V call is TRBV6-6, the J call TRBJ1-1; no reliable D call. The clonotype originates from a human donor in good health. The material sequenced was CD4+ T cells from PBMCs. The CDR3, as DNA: TGTGCCAGCACCGAAACCACTGAAGCTTTCTTT. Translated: CASTETTEAFF.